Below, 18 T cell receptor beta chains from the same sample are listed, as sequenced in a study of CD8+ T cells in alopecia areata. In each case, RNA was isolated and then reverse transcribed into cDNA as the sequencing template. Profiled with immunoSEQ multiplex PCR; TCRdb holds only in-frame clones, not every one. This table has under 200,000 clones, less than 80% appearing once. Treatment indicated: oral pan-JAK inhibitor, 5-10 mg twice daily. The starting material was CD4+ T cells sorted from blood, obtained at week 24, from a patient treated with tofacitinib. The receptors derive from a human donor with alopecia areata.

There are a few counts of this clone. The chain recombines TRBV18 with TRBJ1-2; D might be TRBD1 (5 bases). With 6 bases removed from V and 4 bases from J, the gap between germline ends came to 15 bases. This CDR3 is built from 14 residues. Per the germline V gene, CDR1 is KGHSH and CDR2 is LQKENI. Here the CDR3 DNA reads TGTGCCAGCTCGTCAGAAAGGGGTGGCTATGGCTACACCTTC. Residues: CASSSERGGYGYTF.

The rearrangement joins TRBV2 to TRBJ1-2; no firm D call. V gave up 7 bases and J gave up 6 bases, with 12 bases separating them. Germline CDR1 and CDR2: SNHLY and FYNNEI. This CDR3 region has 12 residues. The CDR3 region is CASKSEGNGYTF. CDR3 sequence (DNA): TGTGCCAGCAAATCAGAGGGAAATGGCTACACCTTC.

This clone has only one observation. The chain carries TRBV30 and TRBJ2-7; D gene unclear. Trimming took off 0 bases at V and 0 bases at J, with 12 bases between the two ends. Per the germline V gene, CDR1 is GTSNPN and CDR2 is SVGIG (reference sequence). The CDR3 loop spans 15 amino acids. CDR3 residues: CAWSVRRPSSYEQYF. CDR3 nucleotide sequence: TGTGCCTGGAGTGTACGACGGCCGAGCTCCTACGAGCAGTACTTC.

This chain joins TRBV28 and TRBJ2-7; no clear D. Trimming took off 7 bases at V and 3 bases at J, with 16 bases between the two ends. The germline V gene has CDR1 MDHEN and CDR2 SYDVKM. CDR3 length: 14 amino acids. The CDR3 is CASTVTSAGYEQYF. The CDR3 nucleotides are TGTGCCAGCACAGTAACCTCGGCCGGCTACGAGCAGTACTTC.

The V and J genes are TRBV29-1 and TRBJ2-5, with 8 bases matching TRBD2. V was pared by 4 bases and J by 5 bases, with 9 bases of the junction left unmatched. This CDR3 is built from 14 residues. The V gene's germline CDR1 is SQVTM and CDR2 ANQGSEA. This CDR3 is CSVAGGSQGETQYF. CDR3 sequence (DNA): TGCAGCGTTGCGGGGGGGTCTCAAGGGGAGACCCAGTACTTC.

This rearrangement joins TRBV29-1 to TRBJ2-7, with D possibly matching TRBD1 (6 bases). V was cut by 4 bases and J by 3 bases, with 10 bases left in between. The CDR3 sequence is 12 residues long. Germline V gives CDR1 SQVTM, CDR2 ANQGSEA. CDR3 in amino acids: CSVAVDSYEQYF. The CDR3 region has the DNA TGCAGCGTTGCCGTGGACAGCTACGAGCAGTACTTC.

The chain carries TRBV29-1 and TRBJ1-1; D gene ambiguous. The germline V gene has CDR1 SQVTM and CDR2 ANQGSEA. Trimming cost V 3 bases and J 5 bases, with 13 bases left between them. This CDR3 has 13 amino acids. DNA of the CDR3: TGCAGCGTTGAGTTGAAGCCTAGGACTGAAGCTTTCTTT. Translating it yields CSVELKPRTEAFF. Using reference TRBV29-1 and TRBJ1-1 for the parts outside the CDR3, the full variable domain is SAVISQKPSRDICQRGTSLTIQCQVDSQVTMMFWYRQQPGQSLTLIATANQGSEATYESGFVIDKFPISRPNLTFSTLTVSNMSPEDSSIYLCSVELKPRTEAFFGQGTRLTVV.

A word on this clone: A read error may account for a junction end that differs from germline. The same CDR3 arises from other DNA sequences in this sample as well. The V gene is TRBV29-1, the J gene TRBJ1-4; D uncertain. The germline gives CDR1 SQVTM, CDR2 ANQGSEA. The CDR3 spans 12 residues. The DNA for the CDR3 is TGCAGCGTTTCCGGGGATAATGAAAAACTGTTTTTC. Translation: CSVSGDNEKLFF.

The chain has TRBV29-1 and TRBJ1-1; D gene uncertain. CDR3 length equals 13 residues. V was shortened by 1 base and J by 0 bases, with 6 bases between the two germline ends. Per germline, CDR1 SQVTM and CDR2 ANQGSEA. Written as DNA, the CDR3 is TGCAGCGTTGAAGTAGGGATGAACACTGAAGCTTTCTTT. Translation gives CSVEVGMNTEAFF.

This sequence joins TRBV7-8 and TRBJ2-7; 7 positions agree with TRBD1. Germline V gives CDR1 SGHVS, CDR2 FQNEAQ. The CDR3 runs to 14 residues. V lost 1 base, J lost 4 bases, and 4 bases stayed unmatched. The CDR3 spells CASSLDRGGYEQYF. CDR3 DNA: TGTGCCAGCAGCTTAGACAGGGGCGGTTACGAGCAGTACTTC.

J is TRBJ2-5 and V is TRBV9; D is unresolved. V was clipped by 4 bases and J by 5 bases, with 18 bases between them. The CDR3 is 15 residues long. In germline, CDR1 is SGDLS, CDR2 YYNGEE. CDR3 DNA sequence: TGTGCCAGCAGCCCCGGCCCCAGAGCCGCCGAGACCCAGTACTTC. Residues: CASSPGPRAAETQYF.

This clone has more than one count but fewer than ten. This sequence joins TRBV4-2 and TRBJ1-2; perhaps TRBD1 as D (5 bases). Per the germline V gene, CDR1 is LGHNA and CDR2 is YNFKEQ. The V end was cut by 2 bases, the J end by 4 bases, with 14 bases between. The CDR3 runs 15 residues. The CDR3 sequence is CASSQPLTDSYGYTF. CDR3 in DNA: TGTGCCAGCAGCCAACCCCTGACAGATTCCTATGGCTACACCTTC.

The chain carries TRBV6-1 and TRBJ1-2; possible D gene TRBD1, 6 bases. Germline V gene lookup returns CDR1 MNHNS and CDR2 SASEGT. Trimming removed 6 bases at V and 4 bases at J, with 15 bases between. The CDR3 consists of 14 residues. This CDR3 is CASSPGVTGYGYTF. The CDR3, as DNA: TGTGCCAGCAGCCCAGGGGTCACGGGCTATGGCTACACCTTC.

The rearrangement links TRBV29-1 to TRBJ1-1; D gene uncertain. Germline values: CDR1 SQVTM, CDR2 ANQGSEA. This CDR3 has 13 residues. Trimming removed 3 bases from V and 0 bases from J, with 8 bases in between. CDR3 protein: CSVDHTMNTEAFF. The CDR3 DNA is TGCAGCGTTGATCACACCATGAACACTGAAGCTTTCTTT.

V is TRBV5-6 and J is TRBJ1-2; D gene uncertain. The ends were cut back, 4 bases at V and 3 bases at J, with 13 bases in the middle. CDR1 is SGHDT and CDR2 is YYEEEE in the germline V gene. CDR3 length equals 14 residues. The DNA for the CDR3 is TGTGCCAGCAGCGCCGGCAGCCAACACTATGGCTACACCTTC. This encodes CASSAGSQHYGYTF.

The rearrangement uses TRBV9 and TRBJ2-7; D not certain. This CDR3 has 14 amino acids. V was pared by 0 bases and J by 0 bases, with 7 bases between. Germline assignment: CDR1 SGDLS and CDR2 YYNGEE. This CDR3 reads CASSVGVISYEQYF. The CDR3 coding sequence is TGTGCCAGCAGCGTAGGCGTTATCTCCTACGAGCAGTACTTC.

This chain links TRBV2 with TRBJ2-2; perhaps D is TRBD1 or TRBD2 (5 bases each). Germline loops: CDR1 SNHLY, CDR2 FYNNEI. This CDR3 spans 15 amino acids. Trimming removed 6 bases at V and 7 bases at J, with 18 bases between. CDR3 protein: CASRSTVWGNGELFF. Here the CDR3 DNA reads TGTGCCAGCAGGAGTACGGTCTGGGGGAACGGGGAGCTGTTTTTT.

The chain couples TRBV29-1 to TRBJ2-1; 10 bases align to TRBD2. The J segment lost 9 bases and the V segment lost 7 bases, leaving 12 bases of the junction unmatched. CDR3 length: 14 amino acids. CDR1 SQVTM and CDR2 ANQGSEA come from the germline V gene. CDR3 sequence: CSAAQAGGQVEQFF. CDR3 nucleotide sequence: TGCAGCGCCGCACAAGCGGGGGGGCAAGTTGAGCAGTTCTTC.